This T cell receptor (beta chain) was observed in a study of blood T cell repertoires in COVID-19. Study at large: There were acute and convalescent COVID-19 samples, and they came from the United States, Italy and Spain.

This clone occurred a few times. Cohort placement rested on clinical history that participants reported themselves. The V gene lost 2 bases and the J gene lost 12 bases, with 13 bases spanning the gap. This CDR3 region has 12 residues. In germline, CDR1 is MNHEY, CDR2 SVGEGT. Some clones are missing from TCRdb's copy, which holds only in-frame ones; the method was immunoSEQ multiplex PCR. The data contain under 200,000 clones, around 89% of them singletons. Sequenced sample: PBMCs or T cells enriched from blood (not recorded which). V and J are TRBV6-2 or TRBV6-3 and TRBJ1-1; no definite D call. This TCR came from a woman aged 45-60 years who had recovered from COVID-19. CDR3: CASSYGLSRTFF. In DNA, the CDR3 is TGTGCCAGCAGTTACGGGTTGTCCAGGACTTTCTTT.